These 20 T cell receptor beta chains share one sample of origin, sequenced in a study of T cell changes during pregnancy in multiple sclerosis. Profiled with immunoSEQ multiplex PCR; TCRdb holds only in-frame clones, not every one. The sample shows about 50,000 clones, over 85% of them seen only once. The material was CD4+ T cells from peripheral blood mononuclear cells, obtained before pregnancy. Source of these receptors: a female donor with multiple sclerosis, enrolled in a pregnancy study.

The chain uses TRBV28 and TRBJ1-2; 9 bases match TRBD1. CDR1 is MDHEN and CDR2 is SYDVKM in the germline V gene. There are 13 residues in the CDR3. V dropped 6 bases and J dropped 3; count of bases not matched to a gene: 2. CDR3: CASRTGGDYGYTF. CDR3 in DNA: TGTGCCAGCAGAACAGGGGGCGACTATGGCTACACCTTC.

The CDR3 bases are TGTGCCAGCACCCCAGGGTGGCCCTTGATTACCGATACGCAGTATTTT. This codes for CASTPGWPLITDTQYF. The chain is built from TRBV6-6 and TRBJ2-3; D might be TRBD1 (5 bases). Germline CDR1 and CDR2: MNHNY and SVGAGI (reference sequence). This CDR3 has 16 residues. V was shortened by 7 bases and J by 6 bases, with 23 bases between the two germline ends.

The CDR3 sequence: CASRRQGGQETQYF. The CDR3 DNA reads TGTGCCAGCAGGCGACAGGGGGGGCAAGAGACCCAGTACTTC. This chain links TRBV27 with TRBJ2-5; 9 positions agree with TRBD1. The CDR3 spans 14 residues. Germline V gives CDR1 MNHEY, CDR2 SMNVEV (reference sequence). V shed 6 bases and J 2 bases; nucleotides not matched to a gene: 4.

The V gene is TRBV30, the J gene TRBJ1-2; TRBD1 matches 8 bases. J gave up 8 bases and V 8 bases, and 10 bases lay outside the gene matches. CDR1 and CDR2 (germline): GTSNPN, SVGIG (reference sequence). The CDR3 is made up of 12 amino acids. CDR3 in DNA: TGTGCCACGAACCCGGGACAGGCAGGCTACACCTTC. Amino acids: CATNPGQAGYTF.

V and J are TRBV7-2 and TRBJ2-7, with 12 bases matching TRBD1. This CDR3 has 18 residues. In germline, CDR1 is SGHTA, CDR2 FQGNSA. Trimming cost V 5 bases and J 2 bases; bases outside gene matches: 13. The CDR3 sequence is CASSIDLIGTGGPYEQYF. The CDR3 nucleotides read TGTGCCAGCAGCATAGACTTAATCGGGACAGGGGGCCCCTACGAGCAGTACTTC.

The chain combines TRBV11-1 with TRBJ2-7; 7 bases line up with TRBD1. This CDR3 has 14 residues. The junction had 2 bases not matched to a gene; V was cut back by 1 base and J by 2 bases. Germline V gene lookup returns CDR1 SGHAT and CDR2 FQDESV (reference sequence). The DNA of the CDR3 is TGTGCCAGCAGCTTAGTCCAGGGGGCCTACGAGCAGTACTTC. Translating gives CASSLVQGAYEQYF.

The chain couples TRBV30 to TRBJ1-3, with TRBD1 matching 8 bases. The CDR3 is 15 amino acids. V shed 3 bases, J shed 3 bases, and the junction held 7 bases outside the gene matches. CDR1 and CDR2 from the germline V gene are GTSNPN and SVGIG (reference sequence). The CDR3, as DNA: TGTGCCTGGAGCCCGGCAGGGGGCCGTGGAAACACCATATATTTT. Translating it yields CAWSPAGGRGNTIYF.

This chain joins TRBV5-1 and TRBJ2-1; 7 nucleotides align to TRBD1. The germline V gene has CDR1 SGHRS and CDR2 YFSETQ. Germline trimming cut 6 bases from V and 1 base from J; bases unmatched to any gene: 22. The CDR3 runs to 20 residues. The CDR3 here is CASNPGEGQFRSLSYNEQFF. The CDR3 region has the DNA TGCGCCAGCAACCCAGGAGAGGGACAGTTCCGATCTTTATCCTACAATGAGCAGTTCTTC.

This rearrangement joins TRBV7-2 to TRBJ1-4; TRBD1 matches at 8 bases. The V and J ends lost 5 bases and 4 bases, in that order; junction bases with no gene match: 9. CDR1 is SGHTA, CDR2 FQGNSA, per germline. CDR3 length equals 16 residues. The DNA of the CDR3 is TGTGCCAGCAGCCCAGGGACAGGAGGGAATAATGAAAAACTGTTTTTT. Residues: CASSPGTGGNNEKLFF.

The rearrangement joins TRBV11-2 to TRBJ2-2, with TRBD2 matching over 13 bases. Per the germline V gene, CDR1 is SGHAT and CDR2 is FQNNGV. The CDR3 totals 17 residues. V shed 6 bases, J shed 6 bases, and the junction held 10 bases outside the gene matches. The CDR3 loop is CASRPGLAGVLAGELFF. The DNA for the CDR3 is TGTGCCAGCAGACCCGGACTAGCGGGAGTTCTTGCCGGGGAGCTGTTTTTT.

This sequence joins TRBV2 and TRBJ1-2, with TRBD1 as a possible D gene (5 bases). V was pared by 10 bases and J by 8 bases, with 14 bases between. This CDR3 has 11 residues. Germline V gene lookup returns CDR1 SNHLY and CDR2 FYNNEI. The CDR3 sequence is CATTGVRGYTF. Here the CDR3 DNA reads TGTGCCACCACGGGGGTCCGGGGCTACACCTTC.

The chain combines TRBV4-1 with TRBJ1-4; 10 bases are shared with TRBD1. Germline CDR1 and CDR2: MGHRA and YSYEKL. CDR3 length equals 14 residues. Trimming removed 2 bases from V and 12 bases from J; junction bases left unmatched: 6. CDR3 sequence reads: CASSQPGGTGELFF. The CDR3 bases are TGCGCCAGCAGCCAACCTGGGGGGACAGGGGAACTGTTTTTT.

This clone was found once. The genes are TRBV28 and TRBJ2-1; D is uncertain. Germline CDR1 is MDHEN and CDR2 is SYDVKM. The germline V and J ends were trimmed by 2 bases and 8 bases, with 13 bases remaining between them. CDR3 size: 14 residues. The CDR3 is CASSLTLSRHEQFF. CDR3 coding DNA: TGTGCCAGCAGTTTAACCCTTAGCCGGCATGAGCAGTTCTTC.

CDR3 nucleotides: TGTGCCTGGAGGGGACAGGGATCGAGGTACAATGAGCAGTTCTTC. Protein: CAWRGQGSRYNEQFF. V usage is TRBV30 and J usage is TRBJ2-1, with 9 bases matching TRBD1. V trimming: 3 bases; J trimming: 4 bases; junction bases outside the gene matches: 7. CDR1 and CDR2 (germline): GTSNPN, SVGIG (reference sequence). The CDR3 has 15 amino acids.

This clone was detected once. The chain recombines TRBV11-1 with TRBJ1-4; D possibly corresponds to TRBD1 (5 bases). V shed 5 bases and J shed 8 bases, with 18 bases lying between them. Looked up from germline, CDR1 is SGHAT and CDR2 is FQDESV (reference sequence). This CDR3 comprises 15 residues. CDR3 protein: CASSPREGPREKLFF. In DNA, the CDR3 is TGTGCCAGCAGCCCAAGGGAGGGGCCGAGGGAAAAACTGTTTTTT.

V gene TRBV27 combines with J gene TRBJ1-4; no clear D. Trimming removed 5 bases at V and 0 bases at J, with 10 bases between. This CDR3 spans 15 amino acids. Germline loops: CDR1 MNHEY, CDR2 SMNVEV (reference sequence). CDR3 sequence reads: CASSPQVTTNEKLFF. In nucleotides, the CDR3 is TGTGCCAGCAGTCCCCAGGTGACAACTAATGAAAAACTGTTTTTT.

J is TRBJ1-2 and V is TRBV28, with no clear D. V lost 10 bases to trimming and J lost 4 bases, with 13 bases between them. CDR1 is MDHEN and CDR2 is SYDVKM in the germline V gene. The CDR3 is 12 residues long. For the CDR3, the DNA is TGTGCCACCGAGAGCGGACTCTATGGCTACACCTTC. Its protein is CATESGLYGYTF.

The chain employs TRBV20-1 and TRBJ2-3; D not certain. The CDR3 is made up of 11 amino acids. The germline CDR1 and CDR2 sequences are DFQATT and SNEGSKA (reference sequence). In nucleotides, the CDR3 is TGCAGCCCTCCTCTTACAGATACGCAGTATTTT. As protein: CSPPLTDTQYF.

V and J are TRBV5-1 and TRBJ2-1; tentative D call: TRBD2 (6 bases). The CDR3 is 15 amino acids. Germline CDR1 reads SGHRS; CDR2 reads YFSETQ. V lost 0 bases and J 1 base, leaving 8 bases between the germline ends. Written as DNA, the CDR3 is TGCGCCAGCAGCTTGGTGCGGGGATCCTACAATGAGCAGTTCTTC. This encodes CASSLVRGSYNEQFF.

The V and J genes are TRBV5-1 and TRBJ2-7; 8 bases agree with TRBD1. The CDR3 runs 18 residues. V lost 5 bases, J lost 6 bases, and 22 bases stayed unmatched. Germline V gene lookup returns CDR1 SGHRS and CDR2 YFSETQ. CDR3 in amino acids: CASSFLGNRRTGWGEQYF. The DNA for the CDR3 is TGCGCCAGCAGTTTTCTTGGTAATCGTCGGACAGGGTGGGGCGAGCAGTACTTC.